This paragraph reports one T cell receptor beta chain. Its antigen is not known. Germline values: CDR1 SGHRS, CDR2 YFSETQ. Germline trimming cut 1 base from V and 4 bases from J; bases unmatched to any gene: 6. The CDR3 covers 16 residues. The sample is drawn from a study of cytomegalovirus exposure and HLA in healthy donors. Study-wide findings and caveats: Associated with cytomegalovirus, according to the listing, were 150 to 200 TCR beta chains. High sensitivity and specificity were reportedly achieved when the classifier diagnosed cytomegalovirus status. The finding came from a later analysis; first-cohort TCR clusters tended to co-occur in the roughly 110 validation repertoires.

The assay was immunoSEQ multiplex PCR, and TCRdb's table has in-frame clones only and misses some. The sample lists 140,000 to 150,000 clones, about 94% occurring once. Sequenced material: PBMCs. This chain uses TRBV5-1 with TRBJ2-2, with 8 bases fitting TRBD2. The clonotype was recovered from a man younger than 35 in good health and CMV-seropositive. CDR3 amino acids: CASSLIAGTGTGELFF. The CDR3 DNA follows: TGCGCCAGCAGCTTGATAGCGGGGACGGGCACCGGGGAGCTGTTTTTT.